Following are 30 T cell receptor beta chains from one sample sequenced in a study of post-analysis software for immune sequencing data (dated by TCRdb to about 2015). Summary of the overall study and its limitations: Roughly 5 TRBV segments, including TRBV5-6, TRBV5-1 and TRBV20-1, were significantly more frequent in patients than controls.

These receptors lack a known antigen. Libraries were prepared through PCR. Sequencing was performed on an Illumina HiSeq 2500. Unique molecular identifiers were incorporated into TCR beta cDNA libraries to reduce PCR and sequencing biases. TCRdb reprocessing: public reads trimmed at Q25 with fastp, clones called with MiXCR, in-frame beta chains kept. Entries are consolidated by CDR3 protein sequence, retaining the most common genes and DNA. The sample contains over 250,000 distinct CDR3 sequences, approximately 34% of them found a single time. The ten largest make up approximately 4.6% of the sample. The sample was blood. Every receptor here comes from a girl under 18 with multiple sclerosis.

This clonotype was picked up many times. J is TRBJ1-2 and V is TRBV29-1, with unresolved D. CDR3 length: 13 residues. Per the germline V gene, CDR1 is SQVTM and CDR2 is ANQGSEA. Between the trimmed V and J ends, which lost 0 bases and 3 bases, there was a span of 8 bases. CDR3 protein: CSVEDLSDYGYTF. The CDR3 DNA sequence: TGCAGCGTTGAAGATCTTTCGGACTATGGCTACACCTTC.

The chain uses TRBV7-8 and TRBJ2-1; D may match TRBD1 or TRBD2 (6 bases each). Trimming took 3 bases from V and 6 from J, leaving 12 bases between them. This CDR3 has 14 residues. Germline CDR1 is SGHVS and CDR2 is FQNEAQ. Here the CDR3 reads CASSFGGHINEQFF. The CDR3 DNA reads as TGTGCCAGCAGCTTCGGGGGACATATCAATGAGCAGTTCTTC.

In this sample, this clonotype turned up many times. The V gene is TRBV12-3 or TRBV12-4, the J gene TRBJ1-2, with D perhaps TRBD1 (6 bases). The V end was cut by 4 bases, the J end by 7 bases, with 13 bases between. The CDR3 has 13 residues. Here the CDR3 reads CASSSTGRAGYTF. CDR3 nucleotide sequence: TGTGCCAGCAGTTCCACAGGGAGGGCTGGCTACACCTTC.

This clonotype occurred a few times. V usage is TRBV14 and J usage is TRBJ2-3; TRBD2 aligns across 15 bases. Germline CDR1 is SGHDN and CDR2 is FVKESK. The J segment lost 4 bases and the V segment lost 4 bases, leaving 3 bases of the junction unmatched. CDR3 size: 16 residues. In nucleotides, the CDR3 is TGTGCCAGCAGCCCAGGACTAGCGGGAGGGTCAGATACGCAGTATTTT. Translation: CASSPGLAGGSDTQYF. The variable domain in full, completed from reference TRBV14 and TRBJ2-3, reads EAGVTQFPSHSVIEKGQTVTLRCDPISGHDNLYWYRRVMGKEIKFLLHFVKESKQDESGMPNNRFLAERTGGTYSTLKVQPAELEDSGVYFCASSPGLAGGSDTQYFGPGTRLTVL.

This clonotype was detected many times. The V gene is TRBV12-3 or TRBV12-4, the J gene TRBJ1-1, with no clear D. Trimming shortened V by 3 bases and J by 2 bases, and 10 bases separated the two germline ends. The CDR3 length is 14 residues. CDR3 loop: CASSLKGGNTEAFF. The CDR3 DNA is TGTGCCAGCAGTTTGAAAGGAGGAAACACTGAAGCTTTCTTT.

This clonotype was seen repeatedly, ten times or more. This sequence joins TRBV29-1 and TRBJ2-1, with 7 bases lining up with TRBD1. The CDR3 extends over 14 amino acids. Germline loops: CDR1 SQVTM, CDR2 ANQGSEA. The CDR3: CSHSGGASYNEQFF. The CDR3 region has the DNA TGCAGTCATTCAGGGGGAGCGTCCTACAATGAGCAGTTCTTC.

This clonotype was seen repeatedly, ten times or more. This chain connects TRBV7-9 to TRBJ2-4, with a possible D match to TRBD2 (5 bases). The germline V gene has CDR1 SEHNR and CDR2 FQNEAQ (reference sequence). V lost 2 bases to trimming and J lost 3 bases, with 11 bases between them. The CDR3 length is 15 residues. The CDR3 loop is CASSLNDGNKNIQYF. The CDR3 nucleotides are TGTGCCAGCAGCTTAAACGACGGGAACAAAAACATTCAGTACTTC. The entire variable domain, with the rest obtained from reference TRBV7-9 and TRBJ2-4, is as follows: DTGVSQNPRHKITKRGQNVTFRCDPISEHNRLYWYRQTLGQGPEFLTYFQNEAQLEKSRLLSDRFSAERPKGSFSTLEIQRTEQGDSAMYLCASSLNDGNKNIQYFGAGTRLSVL.

At least ten counts were recorded for this clonotype. The rearrangement joins TRBV11-3 to TRBJ2-1, with 11 bases aligning to TRBD2. V gave up 8 bases and J gave up 10 bases; unmatched junction bases: 10. This CDR3 contains 14 residues. The germline V gene has CDR1 SGHNT and CDR2 YENEEA. CDR3 bases: TGTGCCAGCGCGGGGATTAGCGGGAGGGGCGAGCAGTTCTTC. Protein sequence: CASAGISGRGEQFF.

Concerning this clonotype itself: Being one base from a much bigger clone, this may be a read error. The rearrangement links TRBV6-1 to TRBJ1-2, with D tentatively TRBD1 (5 bases). The CDR3 has 13 amino acids. From germline, CDR1 is MNHNS and CDR2 SASEGT. This CDR3 reads CASSERQGIGCTF. The DNA of the CDR3 is TGTGCCAGCAGTGAAAGGCAGGGTATTGGCTGCACCTTC.

The CDR3 region has the DNA TGCAGTGCCCGGGAGTCTGTGAACACTGAAGCTTTCTTT. Amino acid sequence: CSARESVNTEAFF. The J gene is TRBJ1-1, the V gene TRBV20-1; D is unresolved. The length of the CDR3 is 13 residues. The V end was cut by 6 bases, the J end by 0 bases, with 11 bases between. Germline V gene sequence: CDR1 DFQATT, CDR2 SNEGSKA (reference sequence).

A remark on this clonotype: A read error may explain this, as a much larger clone is one base away. The CDR3 sequence is CASSFTGGPGRPQHF. The CDR3 coding sequence is TGTGCCAGCAGTTTTACAGGTGGGCCCGGGCGGCCCCAGCATTTT. The chain uses TRBV12-3 or TRBV12-4 and TRBJ1-5; D is possibly TRBD1 (5 bases). This CDR3 is 15 amino acids long. The germline V and J ends were trimmed by 3 bases and 9 bases, with 18 bases remaining between them.

The chain uses TRBV11-2 and TRBJ2-5, with 10 positions matching TRBD2. V gave up 6 bases and J gave up 9 bases; unmatched junction bases: 22. The germline gives CDR1 SGHAT, CDR2 FQNNGV. The CDR3 totals 18 residues. The CDR3 loop reads CASRQIKAGGPIKRSQYF. In DNA, the CDR3 is TGTGCCAGCAGACAGATTAAAGCGGGAGGGCCCATCAAGAGGTCCCAGTACTTC.

The chain uses TRBV28 and TRBJ2-7; D might be TRBD1 or TRBD2, each matching 5 bases. Between the trimmed V and J ends, which lost 2 bases and 5 bases, there was a span of 10 bases. Germline CDR1 is MDHEN and CDR2 is SYDVKM. The CDR3 totals 13 residues. CDR3 nucleotides: TGTGCCAGCAGTTTAGTAGGGACCAACGAGCAGTACTTC. Its protein is CASSLVGTNEQYF.

The chain employs TRBV9 and TRBJ2-6, with TRBD1 as a possible D gene (6 bases). This CDR3 contains 19 residues. Trimming took 0 bases from V and 0 from J, leaving 16 bases between them. Looked up from germline, CDR1 is SGDLS and CDR2 is YYNGEE. This CDR3 is CASSVASRQGLSGANVLTF. The CDR3 coding sequence is TGTGCCAGCAGCGTAGCAAGTAGGCAGGGGCTCTCTGGGGCCAACGTCCTGACTTTC.

This clonotype was found a few times. The chain joins TRBV5-4 to TRBJ1-1; possibly TRBD1 for D (6 bases). Germline V gives CDR1 SGHNT, CDR2 YYREEE (reference sequence). Deletions cut 4 bases from V and 7 bases from J, with 11 bases between. The CDR3 runs to 12 residues. CDR3 nucleotide sequence: TGTGCCAGCAGCGCCGGGGGCCTTGAAGCTTTCTTT. Translating it yields CASSAGGLEAFF.

A word on this clonotype: The junction differs from germline at one of its ends, possibly a read error. J is TRBJ2-1 and V is TRBV4-2; 14 bases map to TRBD2. Germline V gene data show CDR1 as LGHNA and CDR2 as YNFKEQ. The CDR3 length is 17 residues. The CDR3 DNA reads as TGTGCCAGCAGCCGAGGACTAGCGGGGGGCCTCTACAATGGGCAGTTCTTC. Protein product: CASSRGLAGGLYNGQFF.

Only a few counts were recorded for this clonotype. This may stem from a read error, because a much larger clone lies one nucleotide away. The chain has TRBV19 and TRBJ2-1; TRBD1 is a possible D gene (8 bases). V dropped 0 bases and J dropped 13 bases, with 19 bases sitting between them. Germline CDR1 is LNHDA and CDR2 is SQIVND (reference sequence). The CDR3 spans 15 residues. The CDR3 DNA reads as TGTGCCAGTAGTATAGAGCGGACAGGGCGGGAGACCCAGTTCTTC. This encodes CASSIERTGRETQFF.

This chain links TRBV7-6 with TRBJ2-6, with D possibly matching TRBD1 (6 bases). V was cut by 2 bases and J by 8 bases, with 13 bases left in between. The length of the CDR3 is 15 residues. CDR1 and CDR2 from the germline V gene are SGHVS and FNYEAQ. The chain's CDR3 is CASSLQGQGTNVLTF. The CDR3 nucleotides are TGTGCCAGCAGCTTACAGGGGCAAGGGACCAACGTCCTGACTTTC.

The table lists this clonotype with a few counts. The chain combines TRBV5-1 with TRBJ2-2, with D possibly being TRBD1 (6 bases). The CDR3 extends over 19 amino acids. Germline CDR1 is SGHRS and CDR2 is YFSETQ. The germline V and J ends were trimmed by 3 bases and 5 bases, with 26 bases remaining between them. CDR3 amino acids: CASSSIIVGTLKTTGELFF. DNA of the CDR3: TGCGCCAGCAGCTCGATCATTGTGGGGACATTAAAGACTACCGGGGAGCTGTTTTTT.

The table lists this clonotype with a few counts. The chain joins TRBV29-1 to TRBJ2-7; the match to TRBD1 covers 7 bases. V shed 5 bases, J shed 2 bases, and the junction held 6 bases outside the gene matches. This CDR3 has 13 residues. The germline CDR1 and CDR2 sequences are SQVTM and ANQGSEA. The DNA of the CDR3 is TGCAGCGTTAGTGGGCAGGGGGCCTACGAGCAGTACTTC. This encodes CSVSGQGAYEQYF.

This clonotype has at least ten counts. The chain links TRBV4-1 to TRBJ2-3; 8 bases are shared with TRBD1. CDR1 is MGHRA and CDR2 is YSYEKL in the germline V gene. The CDR3 length is 15 residues. V dropped 4 bases and J dropped 3; count of bases not matched to a gene: 6. For the CDR3, the DNA is TGCGCCAGCAGCCGGACAGGGACGGGAACAGATACGCAGTATTTT. Translated: CASSRTGTGTDTQYF.

On this clonotype: This could be a read error, since a much larger clone is one nucleotide away. V and J are TRBV15 and TRBJ2-3; D gene uncertain. Germline V gene sequence: CDR1 LNHNV, CDR2 YYDKDF (reference sequence). CDR3 length: 16 residues. V lost 3 bases, J lost 2 bases, and 15 bases lay in between. CDR3 nucleotide sequence: TGTGCCACCAGCAGTGAGGTAGTGGTGCCCACAGATACGCAGTATTTT. Translated, it gives CATSSEVVVPTDTQYF.

In this sample, this clonotype turned up many times. The CDR3 sequence is CAIRGRTGAEGADTQYF. For the CDR3, the DNA is TGTGCCATTCGGGGGCGGACAGGGGCCGAGGGGGCAGATACGCAGTATTTT. J is TRBJ2-3 and V is TRBV10-3, with 9 bases fitting TRBD1. Germline V gives CDR1 ENHRY, CDR2 SYGVKD. V lost 9 bases to trimming and J lost 4 bases; unmatched junction nucleotides: 17. The CDR3 loop spans 17 amino acids.

This clonotype was counted a few times. This sequence may be a read error, since a much larger clone differs from it by one base. J is TRBJ2-1 and V is TRBV24-1; D not resolved. Germline V gene data show CDR1 as KGHDR and CDR2 as SFDVKD. This CDR3 contains 14 residues. As DNA, the CDR3 is TGTGCCTCCAGTGATTTGAACCGCCACAATGAGCAGTTCTTC. This sequence encodes CASSDLNRHNEQFF.

V and J are TRBV20-1 and TRBJ2-5, with 9 bases aligning to TRBD1. The CDR3 extends over 16 amino acids. V dropped 6 bases and J dropped 5; count of bases not matched to a gene: 16. Germline CDR1 reads DFQATT; CDR2 reads SNEGSKA (reference sequence). The CDR3 DNA reads as TGCAGTGCCAAGAGATCGGGTACAGGGGGCGGGGAGACCCAGTACTTC. Residues: CSAKRSGTGGGETQYF.

In its sample, this clonotype was seen many times. The chain employs TRBV28 and TRBJ2-1; 7 bases match TRBD2. This CDR3 comprises 15 residues. V lost 2 bases, J lost 8 bases, and 9 bases stayed unmatched. CDR1 MDHEN and CDR2 SYDVKM come from the germline V gene. CDR3 protein: CASSLQRGAPDEQFF. CDR3 nucleotides: TGTGCCAGCAGTTTACAGCGGGGTGCGCCAGATGAGCAGTTCTTC.

This clonotype showed up many times. This chain uses TRBV28 with TRBJ2-3; 7 nucleotides agree with TRBD2. J lost 6 bases, V lost 8 bases, and 14 bases had no gene match. Germline-derived CDR1 and CDR2 are MDHEN and SYDVKM. This CDR3 region has 15 residues. CDR3 bases: TGTGCCAGCTCCGTCGATGGCGGGGGAGGGGATACGCAGTATTTT. It codes for CASSVDGGGGDTQYF.

On this clonotype itself: A clone one base away is much larger, so this may be a read error. The V call is TRBV20-1, the J call TRBJ2-1, with TRBD2 matching over 14 bases. CDR1 is DFQATT and CDR2 is SNEGSKA in the germline V gene (reference sequence). The V and J ends lost 6 bases and 7 bases, in that order; junction bases with no gene match: 5. The CDR3 runs to 14 residues. DNA of the CDR3: TGCAGTGCGGGACTAGCGGGAGCGGCAAATGAGCAGTTCTTC. Translated, it gives CSAGLAGAANEQFF.

The table lists this clonotype with many counts. The CDR3 DNA follows: TGTGCCACCAGTGATTTGGCTGGGACAGGGGGCGTCATTCAGTTCTTC. Protein: CATSDLAGTGGVIQFF. The chain recombines TRBV24-1 with TRBJ2-1, with 12 bases fitting TRBD1. Trimming took 0 bases from V and 13 from J; bases not matched to a gene: 9. The CDR3 runs 16 residues. Germline CDR1 KGHDR, CDR2 SFDVKD.

The J gene is TRBJ2-7, the V gene TRBV24-1, with TRBD1 identical over 9 bases. The end of the DNA fits TRBJ2-5 better, so the J call may be wrong. CDR3 length equals 14 residues. CDR1 is KGHDR, CDR2 SFDVKD, per germline. The chain's CDR3 is CATSDRDRAETQYF. In DNA, the CDR3 is TGTGCCACCAGTGACCGGGACAGGGCAGAGACCCAGTACTTC.